The 14 T cell receptor beta chains in this list originate from one sample, sequenced in a study of T cells after yellow fever vaccination. MiXCR, applied by TCRdb to the 5' RACE reads, yields one record per CDR3 protein. The sample lists 200,000 to 300,000 distinct CDR3 sequences; roughly 3.7% were seen once. This sample comprised PBMCs, obtained 15 days after the yellow fever booster vaccination. The receptor set was obtained from a man aged 18-30 years who received the YFV17D yellow fever vaccine.

This clonotype was counted at least ten times. This chain links TRBV4-3 with TRBJ1-4; maybe TRBD1 (5 bases). V shed 8 bases and J shed 1 base, with 11 bases lying between them. The CDR3 extends over 14 amino acids. Germline CDR1 reads LGHNA; CDR2 reads YSLEER. CDR3 nucleotide sequence: TGCGCCAGCCGGGGGTACGGAACTAATGAAAAACTGTTTTTT. Translated, it gives CASRGYGTNEKLFF.

This sequence joins TRBV9 and TRBJ2-6, with 9 bases aligning to TRBD1. Germline V gene lookup returns CDR1 SGDLS and CDR2 YYNGEE. V trimming: 4 bases; J trimming: 5 bases; junction bases outside the gene matches: 10. CDR3 length: 17 amino acids. The CDR3 reads CASSLGTGSHRANVLTF. CDR3 nucleotides: TGTGCCAGCAGCCTCGGGACAGGGAGTCATAGGGCCAACGTCCTGACTTTC. The full variable domain, completed using reference TRBV9 and TRBJ2-6, is DSGVTQTPKHLITATGQRVTLRCSPRSGDLSVYWYQQSLDQGLQFLIQYYNGEERAKGNILERFSAQQFPDLHSELNLSSLELGDSALYFCASSLGTGSHRANVLTFGAGSRLTVL.

V and J are TRBV20-1 and TRBJ2-1; the D is unclear. Trimming removed 6 bases at V and 8 bases at J, with 14 bases between. The V gene's germline CDR1 is DFQATT and CDR2 SNEGSKA (reference sequence). The CDR3 covers 12 residues. The CDR3 DNA reads as TGCAGTGCCCCGAGACGGACGGATGAGCAGTTCTTC. It yields the protein CSAPRRTDEQFF.

This clonotype was recorded many times. This chain joins TRBV5-1 and TRBJ2-3; a possible D gene is TRBD2 (5 bases). The CDR3 runs 16 residues. CDR1 is SGHRS, CDR2 YFSETQ, per germline. Trimming removed 0 bases from V and 2 bases from J, with 13 bases in between. The chain's CDR3 is CASSLEVASVTDTQYF. The DNA of the CDR3 is TGCGCCAGCAGCTTGGAAGTAGCGTCGGTCACAGATACGCAGTATTTT.

This clonotype was seen many times. The chain recombines TRBV21-1 with TRBJ2-5; TRBD1, the table's D call, lacks a check against the DNA. TRBV21-1 is a pseudogene segment. The length of the CDR3 is 13 residues. CDR3 in amino acids: CASSKDRAETQYF. CDR3 DNA sequence: TGTGCCAGCAGCAAAGACAGGGCCGAGACCCAGTACTTC.

This clonotype was recorded at least ten times. This chain links TRBV7-2 with TRBJ2-3; TRBD2 matches 8 bases. CDR1 and CDR2 (germline): SGHTA, FQGNSA. The CDR3 has 15 residues. The V segment lost 2 bases and the J segment 5 bases; nucleotides outside the gene matches: 6. The DNA for the CDR3 is TGTGCCAGCAGCTTAAACCCGGGGGGGGTAGATACGCAGTATTTT. Protein sequence: CASSLNPGGVDTQYF.

This clonotype was recorded a few times. The chain employs TRBV5-4 and TRBJ1-3; D remains unclear. Per the germline V gene, CDR1 is SGHNT and CDR2 is YYREEE (reference sequence). V gave up 2 bases and J gave up 7 bases, with 16 bases separating them. The CDR3 is 15 residues long. CDR3 nucleotides: TGTGCCAGCAGCTTTCTAAATCACGGAGGGAACACCATATATTTT. Translation: CASSFLNHGGNTIYF.

This clonotype was picked up a small number of times. This chain uses TRBV19 with TRBJ1-1, with D possibly being TRBD1 (5 bases). Germline CDR1 reads LNHDA; CDR2 reads SQIVND (reference sequence). The V and J ends lost 0 bases and 3 bases respectively, with 11 bases between them. This CDR3 has 15 residues. The CDR3 reads CASSIDQRGDTEAFF. Written as DNA, the CDR3 is TGTGCCAGTAGTATAGATCAAAGGGGCGACACTGAAGCTTTCTTT.

This clonotype was counted many times. The chain joins TRBV7-2 to TRBJ1-4; weak D call: TRBD1 (5 bases). Deletions cut 8 bases from V and 5 bases from J, with 15 bases between. The CDR3 consists of 14 residues. Germline-derived CDR1 and CDR2 are SGHTA and FQGNSA. The CDR3 loop is CASARGRENEKLFF. DNA of the CDR3: TGTGCCAGCGCTAGGGGTAGGGAAAATGAAAAACTGTTTTTT.

This clonotype showed up many times. The chain couples TRBV5-4 to TRBJ1-4; D perhaps matches TRBD1 (5 bases). The CDR3 sequence is 16 residues long. CDR1 SGHNT and CDR2 YYREEE come from the germline V gene (reference sequence). Trimming removed 2 bases at V and 0 bases at J, with 11 bases between. The CDR3 nucleotides are TGTGCCAGCAGCTTCGGGGGACGTGCAACTAATGAAAAACTGTTTTTT. Encoded protein: CASSFGGRATNEKLFF.

This clonotype has ten or more counts. The chain is built from TRBV29-1 and TRBJ2-5; D might be TRBD2 (6 bases). The V end lost 0 bases, the J end lost 2 bases, and 13 bases lay between the germline ends. This CDR3 spans 15 amino acids. Germline V CDR1 and CDR2: SQVTM, ANQGSEA. CDR3 sequence reads: CSVEERGTGQETQYF. CDR3 nucleotides: TGCAGCGTTGAAGAGCGGGGCACAGGACAAGAGACCCAGTACTTC.

This clonotype was counted ten times or more. This chain links TRBV5-1 with TRBJ2-5, with TRBD1 identical over 8 bases. The length of the CDR3 is 15 residues. Germline V gene sequence: CDR1 SGHRS, CDR2 YFSETQ. V dropped 2 bases and J dropped 4; count of bases not matched to a gene: 7. The chain's CDR3 is CASSLNQGARETQYF. The CDR3 nucleotides are TGCGCCAGCAGCTTAAACCAGGGGGCGAGAGAGACCCAGTACTTC.

Ten or more counts support this clonotype. V usage is TRBV24-1 and J usage is TRBJ2-5, with TRBD2 as a possible D gene (5 bases). The V end was cut by 3 bases, the J end by 5 bases, with 12 bases between. Germline CDR1 reads KGHDR; CDR2 reads SFDVKD. The length of the CDR3 is 14 residues. DNA for the CDR3: TGTGCCACCAGTGATCCCGAGAGGGTGGAGACCCAGTACTTC. Its translation: CATSDPERVETQYF.

This clonotype was counted ten times or more. The rearrangement uses TRBV20-1 and TRBJ1-2, with TRBD1 matching over 10 bases. Germline CDR1 reads DFQATT; CDR2 reads SNEGSKA (reference sequence). The CDR3 spans 14 residues. Trimming at V came to 0 bases and at J to 5 bases, leaving 3 bases not matched to a gene. Here the CDR3 DNA reads TGCAGTGCTAGAGAGGACAGGGGGAAATATGGCTACACCTTC. Translation gives CSAREDRGKYGYTF.